Below are 5 T cell receptor beta chains sequenced from a single sample in a study of regulatory T cells in long-lasting Graves disease. CDR3 regions were amplified by Arm-PCR using iRepertoire HTBI primers to build TCR beta libraries. TCRdb itself ran the multiplex PCR reads through MiXCR, one entry per CDR3 protein. The sample includes approximately 400,000 distinct CDR3 sequences, about 20% of them seen just once. The time point denotes: persistent/refractory GD, antithyroid drugs over 5 years with positive TRAb. RNA isolated from PBMCs was used to make the TCR library. The starting material was peripheral blood mononuclear cells (PBMCs), obtained when the disease was refractory, from a patient treated with antithyroid drugs. These receptors were collected from a female donor with Graves disease.

The CDR3: CASSYRGQGARSNEQFF. CDR3 coding DNA: TGTGCCAGCAGCTACCGTGGACAGGGGGCGCGGAGCAATGAGCAGTTCTTC. This chain links TRBV5-6 with TRBJ2-1; 11 nucleotides line up with TRBD1. Trimming cost V 3 bases and J 6 bases; bases outside gene matches: 11. The germline V gene has CDR1 SGHDT and CDR2 YYEEEE. The CDR3 has 17 amino acids.

The chain combines TRBV3-1 with TRBJ2-2; no clear D. The CDR3 is made up of 17 amino acids. Trimming took 4 bases from V and 4 from J, leaving 19 bases between them. The germline CDR1 and CDR2 sequences are LGHDT and YNNKEL (reference sequence). CDR3 sequence: CASSPGLRLLITGELFF. The CDR3, as DNA: TGTGCCAGCAGCCCCGGTCTCAGGCTCCTGATCACCGGGGAGCTGTTTTTT.

V usage is TRBV5-1 and J usage is TRBJ1-2; D is unresolved. CDR1 is SGHRS, CDR2 YFSETQ, per germline. V was shortened by 4 bases and J by 6 bases, with 22 bases between the two germline ends. The CDR3 has 16 amino acids. DNA of the CDR3: TGCGCCAGCAGCCAAATGACACAAATGAGCATCCATGGCTACACCTTC. Translated, it gives CASSQMTQMSIHGYTF.

In this sample, this clonotype turned up a few times. This chain links TRBV20-1 with TRBJ2-2; D remains unclear. Germline V gene lookup returns CDR1 DFQATT and CDR2 SNEGSKA (reference sequence). The CDR3 is made up of 14 amino acids. Trimming took 3 bases from V and 0 from J, leaving 8 bases between them. CDR3 sequence reads: CSARGPSNTGELFF. The CDR3 nucleotides read TGCAGTGCTAGGGGCCCGTCGAACACCGGGGAGCTGTTTTTT.

On this clonotype itself: It may be a read error: a sequence one base away is much more abundant. The V gene is TRBV28, the J gene TRBJ1-1; no definite D call. CDR1 MDHEN and CDR2 SYDVKM come from the germline V gene. This CDR3 spans 13 amino acids. Trimming stripped 5 bases from V and 6 bases from J, with 13 bases between. CDR3 nucleotide sequence: TGTGCCAGCAGTGCGGACTTATCATCTGAAGCTTTCTTT. Translating gives CASSADLSSEAFF.